The clone carrying this T cell receptor beta chain was recorded many times. This sample is part of a study of T cells in Graves' hyperthyroidism and ophthalmopathy. TCR beta CDR3 region amplification was performed from RNA transcripts. In the first-round RT-PCR of the TCR CDR3, the HTBI primer set was used. TCRdb re-called the multiplex PCR reads through MiXCR, storing one row per CDR3 protein. There are some 600,000 distinct CDR3 sequences in the sample; around 14% occur only once, and 5% to 7% lies in the top ten. Diagnosis of hyperthyroidism was new in patients aged 18 to 65, and its duration was under 2 months. The sequence was collected from a woman aged 25 to 39 with Graves' hyperthyroidism that later progressed to Graves' ophthalmopathy. The specimen sequenced was blood.

The CDR3 sequence is CASSFGAGARWDEAFF. CDR3 DNA: TGTGCCAGCAGCTTTGGGGCAGGGGCGCGGTGGGATGAAGCTTTCTTT. The rearrangement joins TRBV28 to TRBJ1-1, with D perhaps TRBD1 (6 bases). The germline V and J ends were trimmed by 6 bases and 7 bases, with 24 bases remaining between them. Germline V gene lookup returns CDR1 MDHEN and CDR2 SYDVKM. The CDR3 totals 16 residues.